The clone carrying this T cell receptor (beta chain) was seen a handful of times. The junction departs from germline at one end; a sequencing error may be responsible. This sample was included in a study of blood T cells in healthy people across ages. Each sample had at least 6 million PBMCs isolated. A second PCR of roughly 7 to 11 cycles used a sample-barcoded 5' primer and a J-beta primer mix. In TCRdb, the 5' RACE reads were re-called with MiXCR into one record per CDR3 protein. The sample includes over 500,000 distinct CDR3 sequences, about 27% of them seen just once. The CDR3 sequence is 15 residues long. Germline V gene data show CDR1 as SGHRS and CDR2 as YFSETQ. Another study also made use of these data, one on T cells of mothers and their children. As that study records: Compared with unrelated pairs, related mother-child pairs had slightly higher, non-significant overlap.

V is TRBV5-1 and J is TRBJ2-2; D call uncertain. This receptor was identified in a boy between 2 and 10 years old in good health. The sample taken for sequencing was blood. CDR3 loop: CASSGSVTNTWELFF. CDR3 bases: TGCGCCAGCAGCGGCAGCGTTACGAACACCTGGGAGCTGTTTTTT.